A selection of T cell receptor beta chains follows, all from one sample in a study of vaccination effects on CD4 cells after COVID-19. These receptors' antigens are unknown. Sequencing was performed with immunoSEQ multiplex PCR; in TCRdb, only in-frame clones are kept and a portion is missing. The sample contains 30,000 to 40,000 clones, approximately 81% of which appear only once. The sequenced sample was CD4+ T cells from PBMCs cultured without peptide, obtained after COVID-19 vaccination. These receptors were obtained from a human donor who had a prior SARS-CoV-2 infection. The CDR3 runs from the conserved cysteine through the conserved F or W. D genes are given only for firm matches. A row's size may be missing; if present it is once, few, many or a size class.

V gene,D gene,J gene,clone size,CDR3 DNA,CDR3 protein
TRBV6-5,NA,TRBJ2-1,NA,TGTGCCAGCAGTTACGATCAGGGGACTCACAATGAGCAGTTCTTC,CASSYDQGTHNEQFF
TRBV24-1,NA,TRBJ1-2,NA,TGTGCCACCAGTGATCCAAACAGCGGGGGCTATGGCTACACCTTC,CATSDPNSGGYGYTF
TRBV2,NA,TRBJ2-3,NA,TGTGCCAGCGACCCCGAAAGGGGTATTGCAGATACGCAGTATTTT,CASDPERGIADTQYF
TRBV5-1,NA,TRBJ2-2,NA,TGCGCCAGCAGCTTGGGGACAACCGGGGAGCTGTTTTTT,CASSLGTTGELFF
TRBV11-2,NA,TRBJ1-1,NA,TGTGCCAGCAGCTTAGCCAGGTTGTACACTGAAGCTTTCTTT,CASSLARLYTEAFF
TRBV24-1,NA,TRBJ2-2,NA,TGTGCCACAGAGGGAGGATGGGCCGGGGAGCTGTTTTTT,CATEGGWAGELFF
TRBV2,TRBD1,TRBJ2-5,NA,TGTGCCAGCAGGGACAGGGTTGAGACCCAGTACTTC,CASRDRVETQYF
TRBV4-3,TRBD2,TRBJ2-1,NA,TGCGCCAGCAGCCAAGAGCGACTAGCTGGTGAGCAGTTCTTC,CASSQERLAGEQFF
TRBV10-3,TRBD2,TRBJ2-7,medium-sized,TGTGCCATCAGGGGAGCGGGGGACCCCTACGAGCAGTACTTC,CAIRGAGDPYEQYF
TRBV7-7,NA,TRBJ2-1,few,TGTGCTAGCAGCTTATCCGTGGGAGGCCTACCCAATGAGCAGTTCTTC,CASSLSVGGLPNEQFF
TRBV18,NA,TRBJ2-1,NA,TGTGCCAGCTCACCACTCAGGAGGGATGAGCAGTTCTTC,CASSPLRRDEQFF
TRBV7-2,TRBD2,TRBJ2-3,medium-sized,TGTGCCAGCAGCCAGAGGGGCGGGAGTATCCCAGATACGCAGTATTTT,CASSQRGGSIPDTQYF
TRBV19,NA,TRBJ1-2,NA,TGTGCCAGTAGCACCCAGGCGGGGCGCGGGAACTATGGCTACACCTTC,CASSTQAGRGNYGYTF
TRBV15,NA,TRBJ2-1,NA,TGTGCCACCAGCAGAGATACAGGTGAGCAGTTCTTC,CATSRDTGEQFF
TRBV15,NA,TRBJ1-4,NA,TGTGCCACCAGCAGACATGGGGGAAATGAAAAACTGTTTTTT,CATSRHGGNEKLFF
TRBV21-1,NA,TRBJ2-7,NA,TGTGCCAGCAGCAGAGACGAGCAGTACTTC,CASSRDEQYF
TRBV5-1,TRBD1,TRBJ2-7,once,TGCGCCAGCAGCATTACCTGGGACAGAGGGATCTACGAGCAGTACTTC,CASSITWDRGIYEQYF
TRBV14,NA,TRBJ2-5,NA,TGTGCCAGCAGCCAAGTCTGGGCCGAGACCCAGTACTTC,CASSQVWAETQYF
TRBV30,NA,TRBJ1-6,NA,TGTGCCTGGAGTGTACAGGGCCGAAATTCACCCCTCCACTTT,CAWSVQGRNSPLHF
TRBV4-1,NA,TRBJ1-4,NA,TGCGCCAGCAGCCAAGAATGGGGACATACCATTAATGAAAAACTGTTTTTT,CASSQEWGHTINEKLFF
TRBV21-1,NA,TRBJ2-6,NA,TGTGCCAGCAGCAAAAGGGGGATGGGGGAACGTGGGGCCAACGTCCTGACTTTC,CASSKRGMGERGANVLTF
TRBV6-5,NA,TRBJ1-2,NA,TGTGCCAGCACACCGCAGTTCAACTATGGCTACACCTTC,CASTPQFNYGYTF
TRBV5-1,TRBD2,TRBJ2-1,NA,TGCGCCAGCAGCTTGGGCGGGAGAAGCTACAATGAGCAGTTCTTC,CASSLGGRSYNEQFF
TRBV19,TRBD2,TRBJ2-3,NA,TGTGCCAGTAGTAGACTAGCGGGGGGCCTCACGAGCACAGATACGCAGTATTTT,CASSRLAGGLTSTDTQYF
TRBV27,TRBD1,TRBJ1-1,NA,TGTGCCAGCAGGACAACAGGGGGCACTGAAGCTTTCTTT,CASRTTGGTEAFF
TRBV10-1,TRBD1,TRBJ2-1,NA,TGCGCCAGCAGCCACGACAGGGCTGGCTCCTACAATGAGCAGTTCTTC,CASSHDRAGSYNEQFF
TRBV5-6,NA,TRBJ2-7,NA,TGTGCCAGCAGTCTGGGCAGGGTCCACGAGCAGTACTTC,CASSLGRVHEQYF
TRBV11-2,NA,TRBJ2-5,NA,TGTGCCAGCACTCCAAGGGGGGGGGCCTACCAAGAGACCCAGTACTTC,CASTPRGGAYQETQYF
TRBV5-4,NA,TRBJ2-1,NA,TGTGCCAGCAGCTTGGGCGGAGAGGTAAGCTACAATGAGCAGTTCTTC,CASSLGGEVSYNEQFF
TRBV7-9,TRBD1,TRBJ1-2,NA,TGTGCCAGCAGCCGGACAGGGGCGAACTATGGCTACACCTTC,CASSRTGANYGYTF
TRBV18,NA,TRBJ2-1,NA,TGTGCCAGCTCACCAAGCTGGGGGGTCGGGGTCAATGAGCAGTTCTTC,CASSPSWGVGVNEQFF
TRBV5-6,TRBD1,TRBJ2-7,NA,TGTGCCAGCCGACAGGGGCCGGGGGTGGAGCAGTACTTC,CASRQGPGVEQYF
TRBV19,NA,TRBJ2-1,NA,TGTGCCAGTAATACGAGACTCGCATTCCTGGGCAATGAGCAGTTCTTC,CASNTRLAFLGNEQFF
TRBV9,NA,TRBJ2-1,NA,TGTGCCAGCAGCCCCCTGTTTGGCAGGGGCTACAATGAGCAGTTCTTC,CASSPLFGRGYNEQFF
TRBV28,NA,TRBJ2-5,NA,TGTGCCAGCAGACCCTCTGGGGGGTGGGAGACCCAGTACTTC,CASRPSGGWETQYF
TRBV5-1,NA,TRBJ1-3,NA,TGCGCCAGCAGCCCCGGGCCTGACAACACCATATATTTT,CASSPGPDNTIYF
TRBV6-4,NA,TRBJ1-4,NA,TGTGCCAGCAGTGCACCTGGCGGGGAAGCCGAGAAAAAACTGTTTTTT,CASSAPGGEAEKKLFF
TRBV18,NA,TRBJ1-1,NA,TGTGCCAGCTCACTGGGCACAGGGAGATTGACTGAAGCTTTCTTT,CASSLGTGRLTEAFF
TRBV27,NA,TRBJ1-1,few,TGTGCCAGCAGTTTTTCGGGGCGAAACACTGAAGCTTTCTTT,CASSFSGRNTEAFF
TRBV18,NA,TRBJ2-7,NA,TGTGCCAGCTCCCGTACCGCCTACGAGCAGTACTTC,CASSRTAYEQYF
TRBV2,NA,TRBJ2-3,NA,TGTGCCAGCAGTCAAAGCACAGATACGCAGTATTTT,CASSQSTDTQYF
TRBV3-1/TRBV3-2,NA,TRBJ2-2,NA,TGTGCCAGCAGCCAAGATTCGGCGCAGGGATTGGACACCGGGGAGCTGTTTTTT,CASSQDSAQGLDTGELFF
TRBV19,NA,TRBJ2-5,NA,TGTGCCAGTAGTATGGCCTCCCCCGGATGGGGGAACCAAGAGACCCAGTACTTC,CASSMASPGWGNQETQYF
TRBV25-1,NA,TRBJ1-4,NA,TGTGCCAGCAGTACCCTTTTGGGGGCGAGGGAGAATGAAAAACTGTTTTTT,CASSTLLGARENEKLFF
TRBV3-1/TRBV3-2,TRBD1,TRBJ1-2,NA,TGTGCCAGCAGCCCGACAGGGGACTATGGCTACACCTTC,CASSPTGDYGYTF
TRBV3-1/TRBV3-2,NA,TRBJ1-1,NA,TGTGCCAGCAGCCAGGGAGGGCGGGACACTGAAGCTTTCTTT,CASSQGGRDTEAFF
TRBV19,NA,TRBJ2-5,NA,TGTGCCAGTAGTATGGGGTATGGAGAGACCCAGTACTTC,CASSMGYGETQYF
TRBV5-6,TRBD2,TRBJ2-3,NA,TGTGCCAGCAGCTTGTGGGGACTAGGCAAGGATACGCAGTATTTT,CASSLWGLGKDTQYF
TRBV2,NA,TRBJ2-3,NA,TGTGCCAGCAGACCGCAGACAGAGTCAGATACGCAGTATTTT,CASRPQTESDTQYF
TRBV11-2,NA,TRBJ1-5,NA,TGTGCCAGCAGCAGGGATGCAAATCAGCCCCAGCATTTT,CASSRDANQPQHF
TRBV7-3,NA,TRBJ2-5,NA,TGTGCCAGCAGCTTAGGCGGAGGTTACGAGACCCAGTACTTC,CASSLGGGYETQYF
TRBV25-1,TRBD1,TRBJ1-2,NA,TGTGCCAGCAGTGGGACAGGGATATATGGCTACACCTTC,CASSGTGIYGYTF
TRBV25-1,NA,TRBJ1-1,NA,TGTGCCAGCAGAAACACCGGGGGGGGTGAAGCTTTCTTT,CASRNTGGGEAFF
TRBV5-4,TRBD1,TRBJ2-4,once,TGTGCCAGCAGCTTGGGGGGGACAGAAAACATTCAGTACTTC,CASSLGGTENIQYF
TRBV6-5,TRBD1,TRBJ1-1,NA,TGTGCCAGCAGTTACTCGGGACAGGACATGAACACTGAAGCTTTCTTT,CASSYSGQDMNTEAFF
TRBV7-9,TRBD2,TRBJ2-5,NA,TGTGCCAGCAGCTTAGTACTAGCGGGAGGAGTCAAGACCCAGTACTTC,CASSLVLAGGVKTQYF
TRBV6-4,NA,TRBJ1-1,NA,TGTGCCAGCAACGGGGATGCAGGGAGGACTGAAGCTTTCTTT,CASNGDAGRTEAFF
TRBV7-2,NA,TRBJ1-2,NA,TGTGCCAGCAGCTTCGTTTGGCAGGGGAGTGGCTACACCTTC,CASSFVWQGSGYTF